What follows describes a single T cell receptor (beta chain). Its antigen is currently unknown. These data are taken from a study of T cell repertoires in cytomegalovirus infection. Study as a whole: Public TCR beta signatures marked donors with CMV infection and the matching HLA.

General study findings and limits: Summed frequency of public TCR beta families distinguished CMV carriers with the relevant HLA. What dominated the ex vivo response were HLA-C-restricted CMV-specific TCR beta clonotypes.

The CDR3 has 16 amino acids. Germline loops: CDR1 SGHVS, CDR2 FNYEAQ. With 8 bases removed from V and 4 bases from J, the gap between germline ends came to 22 bases. TCRdb reprocessed the reads via MiXCR and lists one record per CDR3 protein. The data show 180,000 or so distinct CDR3 sequences, with 15% to 20% seen just once and under 30% held by the top ten. This receptor was obtained from a human donor in good health (CMV status not recorded). Some clones in this sample may be carry-over from other donors' samples. This rearrangement joins TRBV7-6 to TRBJ2-3; the D gene is possibly TRBD2 (5 bases). The material sequenced was CD8+ T cells from PBMCs. CDR3 nucleotide sequence: TGTGCCAGCTCCTCCCCAACGATAGCGACGTCAGATACGCAGTATTTT. Translating it yields CASSSPTIATSDTQYF.